Below are 3 T cell receptor beta chains sequenced from a single sample in a study of Ad26.COV2.S vaccination and SARS-CoV-2 variants. The method was immunoSEQ multiplex PCR; TCRdb's version includes in-frame clones alone and lacks a portion of them. The data contain around 400,000 clones, 83% of them singletons. The treatment here: approximately 18 received Ad26.COV2.S at low or high dose, single or two shots; about 5 received placebo; per-sample allocation not given. Sampling happened 63 days after the first vaccine or placebo injection. Source: peripheral blood, taken in a trial of Ad26.COV2.S vaccine versus placebo. These receptors all come from a person between 18 and 65 years old who received the Ad26.COV2.S COVID-19 vaccine or a placebo.

This clone was seen a single time. The J gene is TRBJ1-2, the V gene TRBV7-9, with 9 bases that match TRBD1. The CDR3 is 14 residues long. The V and J ends lost 5 bases and 6 bases, in that order; junction bases with no gene match: 7. Germline V gene data show CDR1 as SEHNR and CDR2 as FQNEAQ (reference sequence). CDR3 in amino acids: CASSPGTGKDGYTF. The CDR3 coding sequence is TGTGCCAGCAGCCCCGGGACAGGGAAGGATGGCTACACCTTC.

This chain joins TRBV6-6 and TRBJ1-3; no reliable D call. Germline V gene lookup returns CDR1 MNHNY and CDR2 SVGAGI (reference sequence). With 2 bases removed from V and 3 bases from J, the gap between germline ends came to 11 bases. The CDR3 length is 15 residues. Written as DNA, the CDR3 is TGTGCCAGCAGTTACCGGGCAGGTGGTGGAAACACCATATATTTT. Translation: CASSYRAGGGNTIYF.

The genes are TRBV2 and TRBJ1-1; tentatively, D is TRBD1 (6 bases). Germline loops: CDR1 SNHLY, CDR2 FYNNEI. The CDR3 contains 15 residues. The V end lost 7 bases, the J end lost 1 base, and 16 bases lay between the germline ends. CDR3 in amino acids: CASKEQGLQNTEAFF. DNA for the CDR3: TGTGCCAGCAAAGAACAGGGACTCCAGAACACTGAAGCTTTCTTT.